These T cell receptor beta chains were read from a single sample in a study of T cell responses to AZD1222 COVID-19 vaccine. This table comes from immunoSEQ multiplex PCR, and its TCRdb copy is limited to in-frame clones, with some not included. The sample shows some 92,000 clones, about nine tenths of them seen only once. The sequencing used peripheral blood, collected on day 0 of AZD1222 vaccination. These receptors were collected from an adult in good health. Each CDR3 is given with its conserved first and last residue. Fields, in order: clone size, J gene, V gene, D gene, CDR3 DNA, CDR3 protein. A D gene is named only where the DNA matches it firmly. Size is stated for part of the rows, as once, few or many counts, or as a class when the clone is expanded.

clone size: -; J gene: TRBJ2-1; V gene: TRBV5-1; D gene: TRBD1; CDR3 DNA: TGCGCCAGCAGCCAACAGGGGGGATCCTACAATGAGCAGTTCTTC; CDR3 protein: CASSQQGGSYNEQFF
clone size: -; J gene: TRBJ1-3; V gene: TRBV5-1; D gene: -; CDR3 DNA: TGCGCCAGCAGACCTGGCCAGGGCAACTCTGGAAACACCATATATTTT; CDR3 protein: CASRPGQGNSGNTIYF
clone size: -; J gene: TRBJ2-1; V gene: TRBV10-3; D gene: -; CDR3 DNA: TGTGCCATCAGTGACCCCCTCCGGGACAACTCCTACAATGAGCAGTTCTTC; CDR3 protein: CAISDPLRDNSYNEQFF
clone size: -; J gene: TRBJ1-6; V gene: TRBV5-8; D gene: -; CDR3 DNA: TGTGCCAGCAGCTCGGACTTCGGAAATTCACCCCTCCACTTT; CDR3 protein: CASSSDFGNSPLHF
clone size: few; J gene: TRBJ2-7; V gene: TRBV6-5; D gene: TRBD1; CDR3 DNA: TGTGCCAGCAGTCACGACAGGGGGCTTTACGAGCAGTACTTC; CDR3 protein: CASSHDRGLYEQYF
clone size: -; J gene: TRBJ2-6; V gene: TRBV5-1; D gene: TRBD1; CDR3 DNA: TGCGCCAGCTCCGGGGACAGGGGGTTTACTGGGGCCAACGTCCTGACTTTC; CDR3 protein: CASSGDRGFTGANVLTF
clone size: -; J gene: TRBJ1-5; V gene: TRBV11-2; D gene: TRBD1; CDR3 DNA: TGTGCCAGCAGCAAGGGACAGCAGTGGGATCAGCCCCAGCATTTT; CDR3 protein: CASSKGQQWDQPQHF
clone size: -; J gene: TRBJ1-2; V gene: TRBV6-5; D gene: TRBD1; CDR3 DNA: TGTGCCAGCGATTTGGGGCAGGGGGACTATGGCTACACCTTC; CDR3 protein: CASDLGQGDYGYTF
clone size: -; J gene: TRBJ2-2; V gene: TRBV7-8; D gene: TRBD2; CDR3 DNA: TGTGCCAGCAGCTTAGTGGGACTAGCGGCCCTCACCGGGGAGCTGTTTTTT; CDR3 protein: CASSLVGLAALTGELFF
clone size: -; J gene: TRBJ2-7; V gene: TRBV27; D gene: TRBD2; CDR3 DNA: TGTGCCAGCAGCCGTCGCGGGAGTGGTTACGAGCAGTACTTC; CDR3 protein: CASSRRGSGYEQYF
clone size: -; J gene: TRBJ2-3; V gene: TRBV19; D gene: TRBD2; CDR3 DNA: TGTGCCAGTTCGCCCCTGGGACTAGCGGCCACCACAGATACGCAGTATTTT; CDR3 protein: CASSPLGLAATTDTQYF
clone size: -; J gene: TRBJ1-3; V gene: TRBV6-1; D gene: -; CDR3 DNA: TGTGCCAGCAGTGAAGAGGGATTCGCTGGAAACACCATATATTTT; CDR3 protein: CASSEEGFAGNTIYF
clone size: -; J gene: TRBJ1-1; V gene: TRBV18; D gene: -; CDR3 DNA: TGTGCCAGCTCACCACGGCATGACACTGAAGCTTTCTTT; CDR3 protein: CASSPRHDTEAFF
clone size: once; J gene: TRBJ1-5; V gene: TRBV5-6; D gene: -; CDR3 DNA: TGTGCCAGCAGGAGTCCGTGCAATATCACGTGGCCCCAGCATTTT; CDR3 protein: CASRSPCNITWPQHF
clone size: -; J gene: TRBJ2-1; V gene: TRBV28; D gene: TRBD2; CDR3 DNA: TGTGCCAGCAGGGTCGATAGCGGGAGGGCCAGTGGTGAGCAGTTCTTC; CDR3 protein: CASRVDSGRASGEQFF
clone size: -; J gene: TRBJ2-2; V gene: TRBV6-6; D gene: -; CDR3 DNA: TGTGCCAGCAGAAATAACCCGGGATACACCGGGGAGCTGTTTTTT; CDR3 protein: CASRNNPGYTGELFF
clone size: -; J gene: TRBJ2-5; V gene: TRBV19; D gene: TRBD2; CDR3 DNA: TGTGCCAGTAGTACACTAGCGGGCGGACTCCAAGAGACCCAGTACTTC; CDR3 protein: CASSTLAGGLQETQYF
clone size: -; J gene: TRBJ2-1; V gene: TRBV7-2; D gene: TRBD2; CDR3 DNA: TGTGCCAGCAGCTTAGCGGTGCTAGCGGGGGGGCGGTTCTTC; CDR3 protein: CASSLAVLAGGRFF
clone size: -; J gene: TRBJ2-7; V gene: TRBV25-1; D gene: -; CDR3 DNA: TGTGCCAGCAGTGTAGGGGCCGGCTCCTACGAGCAGTACTTC; CDR3 protein: CASSVGAGSYEQYF
clone size: few; J gene: TRBJ2-3; V gene: TRBV2; D gene: -; CDR3 DNA: TGTGCCAGCACCCCCCCAAGAGGGAGGAACACAGATACGCAGTATTTT; CDR3 protein: CASTPPRGRNTDTQYF
clone size: -; J gene: TRBJ2-7; V gene: TRBV18; D gene: -; CDR3 DNA: TGTGCCAGCTCACCATTTGACAGCTACGAGCAGTACTTC; CDR3 protein: CASSPFDSYEQYF
clone size: -; J gene: TRBJ1-4; V gene: TRBV5-1; D gene: -; CDR3 DNA: TGCGCCAGCAGTCCCATGACCGGGCAGGGGGAAAAACTGTTTTTT; CDR3 protein: CASSPMTGQGEKLFF
clone size: -; J gene: TRBJ2-2; V gene: TRBV15; D gene: TRBD1; CDR3 DNA: TGTGCCACCAGCATGGACAGGGCCACCGGGGAGCTGTTTTTT; CDR3 protein: CATSMDRATGELFF
clone size: -; J gene: TRBJ1-5; V gene: TRBV28; D gene: -; CDR3 DNA: TGTGCCAGCAGTAAACCTAATCAGCCCCAGCATTTT; CDR3 protein: CASSKPNQPQHF
clone size: -; J gene: TRBJ2-7; V gene: TRBV18; D gene: TRBD2; CDR3 DNA: TGTGCCAGCTCACCCGGCACCGGGACTAGCGGGATCTACGAGCAGTACTTC; CDR3 protein: CASSPGTGTSGIYEQYF
clone size: once; J gene: TRBJ1-5; V gene: TRBV30; D gene: -; CDR3 DNA: TGTGCCTGGAGTGTACCTGGACAGCGCAATCAGCCCCAGCATTTT; CDR3 protein: CAWSVPGQRNQPQHF
clone size: -; J gene: TRBJ1-6; V gene: TRBV5-6; D gene: TRBD1; CDR3 DNA: TGTGCCAGCAGCTCTGACAGGGGTCTGTATAATTCACCCCTCCACTTT; CDR3 protein: CASSSDRGLYNSPLHF
clone size: -; J gene: TRBJ2-1; V gene: TRBV18; D gene: -; CDR3 DNA: TGTGCCAGCTCACCACCGAACACAGGGCGCAGAGGCGATGAGCAGTTCTTC; CDR3 protein: CASSPPNTGRRGDEQFF
clone size: few; J gene: TRBJ1-6; V gene: TRBV6-5; D gene: TRBD1; CDR3 DNA: TGTGCCAGCAGTTACCGGGAGGGGGCCGATTCACCCCTCCACTTT; CDR3 protein: CASSYREGADSPLHF
clone size: -; J gene: TRBJ1-6; V gene: TRBV28; D gene: -; CDR3 DNA: TGTGCCAGCAGCCTCCTCCTACAGGGTGGGAATTCACCCCTCCACTTT; CDR3 protein: CASSLLLQGGNSPLHF
clone size: -; J gene: TRBJ1-5; V gene: TRBV5-6; D gene: TRBD1; CDR3 DNA: TGTGCCAGCAGCTTGTTACAGGGGATTTACAGCAATCAGCCCCAGCATTTT; CDR3 protein: CASSLLQGIYSNQPQHF
clone size: -; J gene: TRBJ1-1; V gene: TRBV19; D gene: -; CDR3 DNA: TGTGCCAGTAGTATAGATCGGGGCGTTTGGGACCGGACTGAAGCTTTCTTT; CDR3 protein: CASSIDRGVWDRTEAFF
clone size: few; J gene: TRBJ1-1; V gene: TRBV7-2; D gene: -; CDR3 DNA: TGTGCCAGCAGCTTAGCCGGGGTAGGCGGGAACACTGAAGCTTTCTTT; CDR3 protein: CASSLAGVGGNTEAFF
clone size: -; J gene: TRBJ2-2; V gene: TRBV11-3; D gene: TRBD1; CDR3 DNA: TGTGCCAGCAGCTTAGGGGACAGGGGAACCGGGGAGCTGTTTTTT; CDR3 protein: CASSLGDRGTGELFF
clone size: -; J gene: TRBJ1-5; V gene: TRBV21-1; D gene: -; CDR3 DNA: TGTGCCAGCAGCAATTTGTCAGGGGGCGATCCCGAGGGCAATCAGCCCCAGCATTTT; CDR3 protein: CASSNLSGGDPEGNQPQHF
clone size: -; J gene: TRBJ1-2; V gene: TRBV10-3; D gene: TRBD1; CDR3 DNA: TGTGCCATCAGTGAGTCGGGGACAGGGGCCTATGGCTACACCTTC; CDR3 protein: CAISESGTGAYGYTF
clone size: -; J gene: TRBJ2-7; V gene: TRBV7-2; D gene: TRBD2; CDR3 DNA: TGTGCCAGCAGCTTAGTAGTCGTAGCGGGAGATGGGGAAACCTACGAGCAGTACTTC; CDR3 protein: CASSLVVVAGDGETYEQYF
clone size: -; J gene: TRBJ1-1; V gene: TRBV18; D gene: -; CDR3 DNA: TGTGCCAGCTCTCCGGGTCCCATCGCGGGCACTGAAGCTTTCTTT; CDR3 protein: CASSPGPIAGTEAFF
clone size: -; J gene: TRBJ1-2; V gene: TRBV7-3; D gene: -; CDR3 DNA: TGTGCCAGCAGCCCCGCGGGCGGGGATTACTATGGCTACACCTTC; CDR3 protein: CASSPAGGDYYGYTF
clone size: -; J gene: TRBJ1-2; V gene: TRBV7-3; D gene: -; CDR3 DNA: TGTGCCAGCAGCTTCTCACACGGATATGGCTACACCTTC; CDR3 protein: CASSFSHGYGYTF
clone size: -; J gene: TRBJ1-1; V gene: TRBV28; D gene: -; CDR3 DNA: TGTGCCAGCAGTTCCCCCGCGCTGTACACTGAAGCTTTCTTT; CDR3 protein: CASSSPALYTEAFF
clone size: -; J gene: TRBJ2-1; V gene: TRBV3-1/TRBV3-2; D gene: -; CDR3 DNA: TGTGCCAGCAGCTTAGGGAATGAGCAGTTCTTC; CDR3 protein: CASSLGNEQFF
clone size: -; J gene: TRBJ2-1; V gene: TRBV30; D gene: -; CDR3 DNA: TGTGGAGGCTCAACCAATTCTGCCAATGAGCAGTTCTTC; CDR3 protein: CGGSTNSANEQFF
clone size: -; J gene: TRBJ2-2; V gene: TRBV27; D gene: TRBD1; CDR3 DNA: TGTGCCAGCAGTACGACAGGGGTGGCCGGGGAGCTGTTTTTT; CDR3 protein: CASSTTGVAGELFF
clone size: -; J gene: TRBJ2-3; V gene: TRBV12-3/TRBV12-4; D gene: -; CDR3 DNA: TGTGCCAGCAGACTACAGGGCCACACGCAGTATTTT; CDR3 protein: CASRLQGHTQYF